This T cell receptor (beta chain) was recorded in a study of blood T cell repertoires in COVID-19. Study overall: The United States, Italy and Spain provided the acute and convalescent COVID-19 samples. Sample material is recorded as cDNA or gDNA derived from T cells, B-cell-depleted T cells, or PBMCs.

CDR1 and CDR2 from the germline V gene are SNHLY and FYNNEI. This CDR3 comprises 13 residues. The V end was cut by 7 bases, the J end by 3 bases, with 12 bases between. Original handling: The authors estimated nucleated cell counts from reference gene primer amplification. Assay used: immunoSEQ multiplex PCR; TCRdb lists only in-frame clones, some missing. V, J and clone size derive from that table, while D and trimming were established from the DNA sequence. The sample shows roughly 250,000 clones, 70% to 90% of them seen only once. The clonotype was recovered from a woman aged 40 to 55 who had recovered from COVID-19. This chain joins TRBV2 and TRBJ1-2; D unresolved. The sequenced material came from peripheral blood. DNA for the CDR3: TGTGCCAGCATCCAACAGAGTTACTATGGCTACACCTTC. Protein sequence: CASIQQSYYGYTF. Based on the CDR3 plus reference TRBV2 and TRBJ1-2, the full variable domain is EPEVTQTPSHQVTQMGQEVILRCVPISNHLYFYWYRQILGQKVEFLVSFYNNEISEKSEIFDDQFSVERPDGSNFTLKIRSTKLEDSAMYFCASIQQSYYGYTFGSGTRLTVV.